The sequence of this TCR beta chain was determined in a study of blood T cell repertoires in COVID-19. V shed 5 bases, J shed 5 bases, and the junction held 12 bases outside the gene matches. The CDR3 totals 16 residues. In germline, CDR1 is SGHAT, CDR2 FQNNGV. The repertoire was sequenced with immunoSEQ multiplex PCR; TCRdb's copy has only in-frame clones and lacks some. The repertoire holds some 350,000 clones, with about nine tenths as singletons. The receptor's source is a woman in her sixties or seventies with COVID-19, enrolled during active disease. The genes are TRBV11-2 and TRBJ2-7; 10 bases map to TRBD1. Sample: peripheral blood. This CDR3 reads CASSTIRGQGNHEQYF. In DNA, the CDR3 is TGTGCCAGCAGCACCATTAGGGGACAGGGGAACCACGAGCAGTACTTC.